This T cell receptor beta chain is drawn from a study of glioma-infiltrating T cells after dendritic cell vaccination. As for the study in general: Three intradermal dendritic cell vaccine injections were given every two weeks. General study results and limits: Only a small number of patients had complete blood and tumor samples.

Germline V gene sequence: CDR1 GTSNPN, CDR2 SVGIG (reference sequence). J was trimmed by 2 bases and V by 5 bases; bases with no gene match: 9. The CDR3 runs to 16 residues. As regards this clone: As yet, its antigen is unknown.

Time point reported: after dendritic cell vaccination, including at tumor progression/relapse. Produced via immunoSEQ multiplex PCR; TCRdb's table is partial and in-frame only. The sample lists roughly 100,000 clones, 90% occurring once. The TCR sequence derives from a human donor with glioblastoma. The chain has TRBV30 and TRBJ2-3, with 11 bases matching TRBD2. This material consisted of blood, taken after dendritic cell vaccination. The CDR3 here is CAWAGGTSGYTDTQYF. CDR3 sequence (DNA): TGTGCCTGGGCCGGCGGGACTAGCGGATACACAGATACGCAGTATTTT.